This T cell receptor beta chain emerged from a study of blood T cell repertoires in COVID-19. Study information: Samples taken during acute and convalescent COVID-19 were collected in the United States, Italy and Spain. T cells, B-cell-depleted T cells, or PBMCs supplied cDNA or gDNA.

This CDR3 comprises 12 residues. Trimming cost V 0 bases and J 8 bases, with 8 bases left between them. Germline lookup yields CDR1 SGHDT and CDR2 YYEEEE. The authors' processing: Nucleated cell number was recorded as an estimate derived from reference gene primer amplification. Assay used: immunoSEQ multiplex PCR; TCRdb lists only in-frame clones, some missing. That table furnishes V, J and clone size, whereas the DNA furnished D and trimming. The data contain around 250,000 clones, roughly 85% of them singletons. The receptor was derived from a woman younger than 35 with acute or convalescent COVID-19. The genes are TRBV5-6 and TRBJ1-2; D ambiguous. Sequencing used peripheral blood. CDR3 sequence (DNA): TGTGCCAGCAGCTTGGGCGTTCTCGGCTACACCTTC. It specifies CASSLGVLGYTF.